This T cell receptor beta chain was obtained from a study of T cell repertoires in cytomegalovirus infection. Study background: Based on public TCR beta signatures, there were indications of CMV infection and of a matching HLA type.

This clonotype turned up a few times. Its cognate antigen is unknown. Broader study findings: Summed frequency of shared TCR beta families picked out CMV carriers who also had the relevant HLA. It was HLA-C-restricted CMV-specific TCR beta clonotypes that dominated the response ex vivo.

V was clipped by 0 bases and J by 4 bases, with 16 bases between them. Germline CDR1 is LGHNA and CDR2 is YNFKEQ. The CDR3 is 17 residues long. TCRdb re-derived calls from the reads in MiXCR, one entry per CDR3 protein. The sample comprises 90,000 to 130,000 distinct CDR3 sequences, around a tenth of which are singletons, and approximately 33% rests with the top ten. The sequence derives from a human donor in good health (CMV status not recorded). Some clones in this sample may be carry-over from other donors' samples. Sequencing was done on a sample of PBMCs, sequenced either directly or after in vitro stimulation (not recorded which). The chain links TRBV4-2 to TRBJ2-1; tentative D call: TRBD1 (6 bases). The CDR3 DNA sequence: TGTGCCAGCAGCCAAGATCTCGCGGACAGCCGGTACAATGAGCAGTTCTTC. It translates to CASSQDLADSRYNEQFF.